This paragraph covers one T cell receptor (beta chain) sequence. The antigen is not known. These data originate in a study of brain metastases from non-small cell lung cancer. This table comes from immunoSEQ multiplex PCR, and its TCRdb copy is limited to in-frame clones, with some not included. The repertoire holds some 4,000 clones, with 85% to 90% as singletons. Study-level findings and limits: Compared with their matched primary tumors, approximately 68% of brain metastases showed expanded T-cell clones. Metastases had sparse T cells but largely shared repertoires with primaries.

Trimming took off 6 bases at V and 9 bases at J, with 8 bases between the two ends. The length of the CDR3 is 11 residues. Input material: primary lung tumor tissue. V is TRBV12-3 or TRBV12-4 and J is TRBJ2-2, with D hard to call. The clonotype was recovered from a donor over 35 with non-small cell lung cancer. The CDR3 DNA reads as TGTGCCAGCAGCATTACACGGGAGCTGTTTTTT. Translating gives CASSITRELFF.